This TCR beta chain was sequenced during a study of T cells in Graves' hyperthyroidism and ophthalmopathy. Findings and caveats of the study: Most thyroid clonotypes with frequency above 0.001 were detected in blood.

With respect to this clonotype: No antigen is known for it.

It was RNA transcripts that yielded the amplified TCR beta CDR3 regions. The HTBI primer set served for first-round RT-PCR of the TCR CDR3. Each CDR3 protein gets one entry after TCRdb re-called the multiplex PCR reads with MiXCR. The data hold hundreds of thousands of distinct CDR3 sequences, with around 17% observed a single time. Sequenced: blood. This TCR was recovered from a young woman with Graves' hyperthyroidism.

In nucleotides, the CDR3 is TGCAGCGTGGGGGAGGGAATGAACACTGAAGCTTTCTTT. This gives the protein CSVGEGMNTEAFF. The rearrangement uses TRBV29-1 and TRBJ1-1; D possibly corresponds to TRBD1 (5 bases). This CDR3 is built from 13 residues. Trimming cost V 6 bases and J 0 bases, with 11 bases left between them. The germline gives CDR1 SQVTM, CDR2 ANQGSEA.